This entry is about one TCR beta chain. Antigen unknown. Via MiXCR, TCRdb re-called the RT-PCR reads, giving one row per CDR3 protein. The sample lists about 700,000 distinct CDR3 sequences, approximately 15% occurring once. This sample is drawn from a study of response to subunit inactivated influenza vaccine. Findings and caveats of the study: It was suggested by the authors that few new T cells are recruited by each seasonal influenza vaccination.

The source of this sequence is a man between 45 and 60 years old who received an inactivated influenza vaccine. Sequenced material: PBMCs from blood, taken 14 to 15 days before vaccination.

The CDR3 reads CASSPSHSPYETQYF. The CDR3 region has the DNA TGTGCCAGCAGCCCGTCTCACAGTCCCTATGAGACCCAGTACTTC. The rearrangement links TRBV5-6 to TRBJ2-5, with no clear D. The germline V gene has CDR1 SGHDT and CDR2 YYEEEE. This CDR3 comprises 15 residues. V lost 4 bases, J lost 5 bases, and 18 bases lay in between. The whole variable domain, remainder taken from reference TRBV5-6 and TRBJ2-5, is DAGVTQSPTHLIKTRGQQVTLRCSPKSGHDTVSWYQQALGQGPQFIFQYYEEEERQRGNFPDRFSGHQFPNYSSELNVNALLLGDSALYLCASSPSHSPYETQYFGPGTRLLVL.